The clone carrying this T cell receptor (beta chain) was seen only once. Its antigen is as yet unknown. The CDR3 contains 12 residues. Germline-derived CDR1 and CDR2 are SEHNR and FQNEAQ (reference sequence). Trimming took 4 bases from V and 11 from J, leaving 14 bases between them. A sample-barcoded 5' primer and a J-beta primer mix were used in a second PCR of roughly 7 to 11 cycles. TCRdb redid the calling of the 5' RACE reads with MiXCR, one entry per CDR3 protein. The sample contains 1.8 million or so distinct CDR3 sequences, roughly 43% of which appear only once. The sample belongs to a study of blood T cells in healthy people across ages. For every donor, a draw yielded ten milliliters of peripheral blood. Whole-study results and caveats: Both higher diversity and more naive CD4+ cells marked long-lived donors when set against aged donors.

This chain connects TRBV7-9 to TRBJ1-2; D call uncertain. This TCR came from a human donor in good health. Sequenced sample: blood. The CDR3, as DNA: TGTGCCAGCAGCTCCCGGACCGTCCTATACACCTTC. It translates to CASSSRTVLYTF.